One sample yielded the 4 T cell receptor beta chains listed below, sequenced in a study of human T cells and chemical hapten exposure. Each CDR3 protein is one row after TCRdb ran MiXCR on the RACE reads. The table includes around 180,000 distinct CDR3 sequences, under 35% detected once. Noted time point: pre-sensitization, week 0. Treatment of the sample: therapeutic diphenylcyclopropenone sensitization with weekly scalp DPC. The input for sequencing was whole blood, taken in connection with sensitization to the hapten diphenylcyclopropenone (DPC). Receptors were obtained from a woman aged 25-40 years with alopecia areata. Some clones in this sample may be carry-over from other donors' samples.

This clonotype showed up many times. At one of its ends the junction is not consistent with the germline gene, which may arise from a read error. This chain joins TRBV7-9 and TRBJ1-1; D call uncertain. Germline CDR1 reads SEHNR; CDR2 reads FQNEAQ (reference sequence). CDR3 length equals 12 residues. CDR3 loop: CASSLFDLEPLF. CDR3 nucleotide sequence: TGTGCCAGCAGCTTATTTGACCTCGAACCACTCTTT.

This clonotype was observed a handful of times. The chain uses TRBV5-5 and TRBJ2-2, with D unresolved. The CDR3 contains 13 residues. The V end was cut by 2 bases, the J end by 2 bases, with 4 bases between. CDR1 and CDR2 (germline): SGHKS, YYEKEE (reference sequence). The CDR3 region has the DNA TGTGCCAGCAGCTTTATAAACACCGGGGAGCTGTTTTTT. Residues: CASSFINTGELFF.

DNA for the CDR3: TGTGCCAGCAGCTCAAGTAGTGTGGGGCAGTTCTTC. Its translation: CASSSSSVGQFF. The chain has TRBV4-2 and TRBJ2-1; D not certain. The CDR3 totals 12 residues. The germline V gene has CDR1 LGHNA and CDR2 YNFKEQ. V dropped 5 bases and J dropped 12 bases, with 14 bases sitting between them.

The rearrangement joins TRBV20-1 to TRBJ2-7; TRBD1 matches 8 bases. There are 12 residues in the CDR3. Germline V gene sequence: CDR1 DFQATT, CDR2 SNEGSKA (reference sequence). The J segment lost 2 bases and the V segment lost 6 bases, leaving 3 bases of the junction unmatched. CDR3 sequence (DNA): TGCAGTGCAAAACAGGGGGCCTACGAGCAGTACTTC. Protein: CSAKQGAYEQYF.